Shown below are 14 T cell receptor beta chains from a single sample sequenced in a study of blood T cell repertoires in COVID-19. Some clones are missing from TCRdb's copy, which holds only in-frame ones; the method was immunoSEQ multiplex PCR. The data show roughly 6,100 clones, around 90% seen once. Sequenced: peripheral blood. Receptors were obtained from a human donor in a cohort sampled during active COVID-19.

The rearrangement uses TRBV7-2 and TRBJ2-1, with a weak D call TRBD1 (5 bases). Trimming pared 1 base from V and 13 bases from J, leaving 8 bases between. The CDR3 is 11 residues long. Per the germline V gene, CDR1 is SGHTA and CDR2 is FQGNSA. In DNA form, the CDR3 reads TGTGCCAGCAGCTTAGTGGGGCGCCAGTTCTTC. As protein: CASSLVGRQFF.

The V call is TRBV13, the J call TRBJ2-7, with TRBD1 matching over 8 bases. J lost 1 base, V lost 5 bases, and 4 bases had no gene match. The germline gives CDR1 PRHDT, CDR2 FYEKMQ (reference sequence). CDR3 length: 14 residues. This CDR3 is CASSPGQGSYEQYF. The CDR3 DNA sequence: TGTGCCAGCAGCCCCGGACAGGGATCCTACGAGCAGTACTTC.

The CDR3 protein is CASSPIAGGGLYEQYF. CDR3 coding DNA: TGTGCCAGCAGCCCAATAGCGGGAGGGGGTCTCTACGAGCAGTACTTC. This chain links TRBV11-2 with TRBJ2-7; 11 bases agree with TRBD2. The CDR3 runs 16 residues. Trimming removed 5 bases from V and 3 bases from J; junction bases left unmatched: 9. Germline CDR1 SGHAT, CDR2 FQNNGV.

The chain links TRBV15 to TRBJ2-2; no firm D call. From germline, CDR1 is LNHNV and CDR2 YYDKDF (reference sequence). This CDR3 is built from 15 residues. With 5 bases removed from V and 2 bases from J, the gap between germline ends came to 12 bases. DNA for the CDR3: TGTGCCACCAGCCCGGGTGGCCCCAACACCGGGGAGCTGTTTTTT. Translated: CATSPGGPNTGELFF.

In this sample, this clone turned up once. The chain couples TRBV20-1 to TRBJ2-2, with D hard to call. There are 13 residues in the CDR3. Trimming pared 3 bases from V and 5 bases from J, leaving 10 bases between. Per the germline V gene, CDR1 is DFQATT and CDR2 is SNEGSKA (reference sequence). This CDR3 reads CSASSQTTGELFF. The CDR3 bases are TGCAGTGCTAGTTCACAAACGACCGGGGAGCTGTTTTTT.

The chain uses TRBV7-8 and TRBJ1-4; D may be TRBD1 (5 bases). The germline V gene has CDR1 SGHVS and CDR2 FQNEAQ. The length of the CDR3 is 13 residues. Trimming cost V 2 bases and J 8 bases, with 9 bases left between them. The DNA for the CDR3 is TGTGCCAGCAGCTTAAGGGCAGGGGAAAAACTGTTTTTT. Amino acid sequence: CASSLRAGEKLFF.

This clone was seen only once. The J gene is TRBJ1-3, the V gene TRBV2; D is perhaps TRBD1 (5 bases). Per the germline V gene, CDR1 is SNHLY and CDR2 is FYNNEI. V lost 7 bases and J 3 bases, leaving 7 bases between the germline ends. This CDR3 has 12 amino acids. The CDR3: CASKGLGNTIYF. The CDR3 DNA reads TGTGCCAGCAAGGGGCTTGGAAACACCATATATTTT.

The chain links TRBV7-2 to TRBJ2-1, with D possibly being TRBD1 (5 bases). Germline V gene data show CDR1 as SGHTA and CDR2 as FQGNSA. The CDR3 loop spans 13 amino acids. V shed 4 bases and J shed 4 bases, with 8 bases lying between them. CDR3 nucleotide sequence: TGTGCCAGCAGCTGGACACTGTACAATGAGCAGTTCTTC. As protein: CASSWTLYNEQFF.

The CDR3 loop reads CASNLAGGDEQFF. The CDR3 DNA sequence: TGTGCCTCAAACCTAGCGGGAGGAGATGAGCAGTTCTTC. The V and J genes are TRBV28 and TRBJ2-1, with 11 bases identical to TRBD2. The CDR3 spans 13 residues. J lost 8 bases, V lost 11 bases, and 8 bases had no gene match. Per the germline V gene, CDR1 is MDHEN and CDR2 is SYDVKM.

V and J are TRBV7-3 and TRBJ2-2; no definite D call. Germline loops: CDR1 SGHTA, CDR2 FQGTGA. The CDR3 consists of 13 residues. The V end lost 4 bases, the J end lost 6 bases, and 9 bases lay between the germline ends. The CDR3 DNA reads TGTGCCAGCAGCTCGAGAGGAGCCGGGGAGCTGTTTTTT. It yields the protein CASSSRGAGELFF.

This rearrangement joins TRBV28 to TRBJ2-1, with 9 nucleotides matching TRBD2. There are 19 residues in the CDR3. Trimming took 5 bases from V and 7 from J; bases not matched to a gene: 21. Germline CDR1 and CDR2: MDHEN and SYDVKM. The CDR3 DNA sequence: TGTGCCAGCAGTATTACCACTTCGGGACTAGCTTTTGGGGTTAATGAGCAGTTCTTC. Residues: CASSITTSGLAFGVNEQFF.

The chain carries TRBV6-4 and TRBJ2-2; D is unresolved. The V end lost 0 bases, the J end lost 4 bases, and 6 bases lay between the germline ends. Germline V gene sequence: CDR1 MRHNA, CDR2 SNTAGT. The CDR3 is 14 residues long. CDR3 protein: CASSDSWATGELFF. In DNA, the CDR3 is TGTGCCAGCAGTGACTCTTGGGCCACCGGGGAGCTGTTTTTT.

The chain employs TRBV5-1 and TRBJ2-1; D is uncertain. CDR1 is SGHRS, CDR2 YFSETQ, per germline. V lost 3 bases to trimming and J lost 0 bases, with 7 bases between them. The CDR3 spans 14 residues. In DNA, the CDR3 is TGCGCCAGCAGCTCATTAGACTCCTACAATGAGCAGTTCTTC. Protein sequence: CASSSLDSYNEQFF. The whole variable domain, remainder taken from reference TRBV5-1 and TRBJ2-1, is KAGVTQTPRYLIKTRGQQVTLSCSPISGHRSVSWYQQTPGQGLQFLFEYFSETQRNKGNFPGRFSGRQFSNSRSEMNVSTLELGDSALYLCASSSLDSYNEQFFGPGTRLTVL.

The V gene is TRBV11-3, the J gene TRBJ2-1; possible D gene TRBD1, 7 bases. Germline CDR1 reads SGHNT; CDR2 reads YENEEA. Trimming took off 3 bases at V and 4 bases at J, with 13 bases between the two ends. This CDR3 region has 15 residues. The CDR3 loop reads CASSFRQGGYNEQFF. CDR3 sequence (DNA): TGTGCCAGCAGCTTTCGGCAGGGGGGTTACAATGAGCAGTTCTTC. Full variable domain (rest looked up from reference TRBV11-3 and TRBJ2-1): EAGVVQSPRYKIIEKKQPVAFWCNPISGHNTLYWYLQNLGQGPELLIRYENEEAVDDSQLPKDRFSAERLKGVDSTLKIQPAELGDSAVYLCASSFRQGGYNEQFFGPGTRLTVL.